The source of this T cell receptor (beta chain) is a study of blood T cell repertoires in COVID-19 (TCRdb year 2020). About the investigation overall: The collaborator samples originated in the United States, Italy and Spain and spanned the acute and convalescent phases of COVID-19. The material from the prospective study consisted of cDNA or gDNA derived from T cells, B-cell-depleted T cells, or PBMCs. Subjects who had been exposed to COVID-19, were actively infected with it, or had recovered from it provided the deeply sampled blood TCRbeta repertoires that made up the dataset. The repertoires were made available in a free public database intended to serve as a resource for research on the immune response to SARS-CoV-2. The samples were drawn from two sources: the first 160 participants of the ongoing ImmuneRACE study, and approximately 1,300 subjects contributed by 6 global collaborators. A de-identified subject ID, COVID-19 status, age in years and sex were almost always included in the sample metadata. HLA class I and class II types, where available, came from metadata supplied by the sample provider rather than from assay-based typing.

A word on this clone: The antigen it recognizes is unknown. No base quality values were provided; no much bigger clone lies one nucleotide off.

The junction shows trimming of 2 bases on V and 0 bases on J, and the gene matches do not reach 12 bases of it. CDR1 is given as KGHSH and CDR2 as LQKENI, both from the germline V gene. Including the terminal cysteine and phenylalanine, the CDR3 comprises 20 residues. The DNA shown is the 60-base CDR3, in frame from base 1. The immunoSEQ Assay, a bias-controlled multiplex PCR, was used to amplify TCRbeta CDR3 regions from genomic DNA. The published analysis was carried out like this. The number of nucleated cells in each sample was estimated by amplification of reference gene primers within the assay. To quantify the absolute abundance of each unique TCRbeta CDR3 rearrangement, sequence reads were collapsed and filtered. For each sample, productive Simpson clonality was calculated as the square root of Simpson's diversity index over productive rearrangements. TCRdb holds this immuneACCESS table with in-frame rearrangements only. Some clones are missing; in checked studies, unresolved V genes explain under half, and the rest has no known cause. D and trimming were read from the DNA, whereas the V and J calls and clone size are those reported in that table. Present in this sample are about 220,000 clones, roughly four fifths of which were seen just once. The biggest ten clones account for about 2.1% of the sample.

Each collaborating institution followed its own protocols to collect whole blood in K2EDTA tubes. Collaborator samples were shipped for TCRbeta analysis as frozen whole blood, isolated PBMCs, or DNA extracted from either sample type. General findings and caveats noted by the study authors: The amount of clinical and demographic metadata varied by source and participant and was provided uncurated.

This receptor was obtained from a woman between 55 and 75 years old with acute or convalescent COVID-19. Sequenced sample: peripheral blood. The chain couples TRBV18 to TRBJ2-1, and 11 bases in between align with TRBD2. At the DNA level, the sequence is TGTGCCAGCTCACCAAGTTGGCTAGCGGGGGGCTTCAGCTCCTACAATGAGCAGTTCTTC. It translates as CASSPSWLAGGFSSYNEQFF.